The clone carrying this TCR beta chain was seen a handful of times. The antigen is undetermined. This specimen comes from a study of blood T cells in healthy people across ages. Study context: About one barcoded beta molecule per two T cells was captured by template switching.

Study results and caveats: Older age went with lower TCR beta diversity per million T cells, in a roughly linear way. Unsorted PBMCs prevented conclusive naive versus antigen-experienced comparison.

J was trimmed by 6 bases and V by 0 bases; bases with no gene match: 1. This CDR3 region has 14 residues. Germline CDR1 and CDR2: MNHEY and SMNVEV (reference sequence). A sample-barcoded 5' primer and a J-beta primer mix were used in a second PCR of roughly 7 to 11 cycles. Each cDNA was tagged by a template-switch adaptor containing 12 random nucleotides. TCRdb used MiXCR to reprocess the 5' RACE reads, holding one entry per CDR3 protein. The table shows over a million distinct CDR3 sequences, with 35% to 45% occurring only once. The V gene is TRBV27, the J gene TRBJ1-5, with TRBD1 identical over 8 bases. This TCR came from a woman aged 18-35 years in good health. The sample comprised blood. Written as DNA, the CDR3 is TGTGCCAGCAGTTTATCAACAGGGGGTCAGCCCCAGCATTTT. Protein: CASSLSTGGQPQHF.